These 21 T cell receptor beta chains were all obtained from the same sample, sequenced in a study of Ad26.COV2.S vaccination and SARS-CoV-2 variants. The treatment: approximately 18 received Ad26.COV2.S at low or high dose, single or two shots; several received placebo; per-sample allocation not given. Sampling happened 63 days after the first vaccine or placebo injection. Profiled with immunoSEQ multiplex PCR; TCRdb holds only in-frame clones, not every one. In the table there are 430,000 or so clones, 90% of which are singletons. The sample here was peripheral blood, taken in a trial of Ad26.COV2.S vaccine versus placebo. The source of these receptors is a person aged 18-65 years who received the Ad26.COV2.S COVID-19 vaccine or a placebo.

The chain has TRBV9 and TRBJ2-2; no firm D call. The CDR3 is 15 residues long. Per germline, CDR1 SGDLS and CDR2 YYNGEE. V gave up 4 bases and J gave up 1 base, with 11 bases separating them. The chain's CDR3 is CASSPKARNTGELFF. The CDR3 coding sequence is TGTGCCAGCAGCCCTAAAGCTAGGAACACCGGGGAGCTGTTTTTT.

The chain links TRBV6-1 to TRBJ2-2; 9 bases agree with TRBD1. This CDR3 has 17 residues. Germline V gene sequence: CDR1 MNHNS, CDR2 SASEGT. The trim removed 2 bases at V and 5 bases at J, leaving 9 bases unmatched. In DNA, the CDR3 is TGTGCCAGCAGTGAAAAGGACAGGGGAGAGGAGACCGGGGAGCTGTTTTTT. Translated, it gives CASSEKDRGEETGELFF.

The chain combines TRBV19 with TRBJ2-1; 9 positions agree with TRBD1. V gave up 5 bases and J gave up 2 bases; unmatched junction bases: 4. This CDR3 has 15 amino acids. Germline loops: CDR1 LNHDA, CDR2 SQIVND (reference sequence). The CDR3 nucleotides are TGTGCCAGTAGTCGGCGGGACAGGGCCTACAATGAGCAGTTCTTC. This sequence encodes CASSRRDRAYNEQFF.

This rearrangement joins TRBV5-4 to TRBJ2-7; TRBD2 matches 11 bases. The CDR3 extends over 15 amino acids. The J segment lost 2 bases and the V segment lost 2 bases, leaving 3 bases of the junction unmatched. In germline, CDR1 is SGHNT, CDR2 YYREEE (reference sequence). Written as DNA, the CDR3 is TGTGCCAGCAGCTTCGGGACTAGCGGAACCTACGAGCAGTACTTC. As protein: CASSFGTSGTYEQYF.

The chain employs TRBV6-5 and TRBJ1-2; tentative D call: TRBD1 (6 bases). The CDR3 is 13 residues long. The V end lost 7 bases, the J end lost 8 bases, and 17 bases lay between the germline ends. Looked up from germline, CDR1 is MNHEY and CDR2 is SVGAGI. CDR3 bases: TGTGCCAGCACTGGAACAGGGACCAGGGGCTACACCTTC. Translated, it gives CASTGTGTRGYTF.

A remark on this clone: The germline gene is not matched at one end of the junction; a read error may be the cause. The rearrangement links TRBV2 to TRBJ2-5; 9 bases fit TRBD2. This CDR3 spans 15 amino acids. CDR1 is SNHLY and CDR2 is FYNNEI in the germline V gene. CDR3 loop: CASREGLAREETQYF. CDR3 nucleotides: TGTGCCAGCAGGGAAGGACTAGCGAGAGAAGAGACCCAGTACTTC. Combining the CDR3 with reference TRBV2 and TRBJ2-5 gives the whole variable domain EPEVTQTPSHQVTQMGQEVILRCVPISNHLYFYWYRQILGQKVEFLVSFYNNEISEKSEIFDDQFSVERPDGSNFTLKIRSTKLEDSAMYFCASREGLAREETQYFGPGTRLLVL.

The J gene is TRBJ2-1, the V gene TRBV21-1; the tabulated D call, TRBD2, remains unverified against the DNA. TRBV21-1 corresponds to a pseudogene. The CDR3 is 13 residues long. The CDR3 nucleotides are TGTGCCAGCAGCAAAGGTTCTTACAATGAGCAGTTCTTC. This gives the protein CASSKGSYNEQFF.

The chain has TRBV4-3 and TRBJ1-2; D may be TRBD1 (5 bases). The CDR3 runs to 13 residues. Trimming took 2 bases from V and 6 from J, leaving 10 bases between them. The germline CDR1 and CDR2 sequences are LGHNA and YSLEER. CDR3 coding DNA: TGCGCCAGCAGCCAACAGGGATCAAATGGCTACACCTTC. It encodes CASSQQGSNGYTF.

V gene TRBV5-1 combines with J gene TRBJ1-1; 7 nucleotides agree with TRBD1. This CDR3 comprises 16 residues. V dropped 5 bases and J dropped 0; count of bases not matched to a gene: 10. The germline V gene encodes CDR1 SGHRS and CDR2 YFSETQ. As DNA, the CDR3 is TGCGCCAGCAGACCATCCTACAGGGGCGTGAACACTGAAGCTTTCTTT. The encoded protein is CASRPSYRGVNTEAFF. Based on the CDR3 plus reference TRBV5-1 and TRBJ1-1, the full variable domain is KAGVTQTPRYLIKTRGQQVTLSCSPISGHRSVSWYQQTPGQGLQFLFEYFSETQRNKGNFPGRFSGRQFSNSRSEMNVSTLELGDSALYLCASRPSYRGVNTEAFFGQGTRLTVV.

The gene calls are TRBV7-9 and TRBJ1-1; a weak D match, TRBD1 (6 bases). The germline gives CDR1 SEHNR, CDR2 FQNEAQ (reference sequence). This CDR3 region has 16 residues. Trimming pared 4 bases from V and 0 bases from J, leaving 15 bases between. CDR3: CASSSPGALLNTEAFF. CDR3 sequence (DNA): TGTGCCAGCAGCTCTCCGGGGGCACTTTTGAACACTGAAGCTTTCTTT.

This CDR3 is CASSLMDKAYEQYF. In DNA, the CDR3 is TGTGCCAGCAGTTTAATGGACAAAGCCTACGAGCAGTACTTC. The chain links TRBV28 to TRBJ2-7, with D perhaps TRBD1 (5 bases). V shed 2 bases and J shed 2 bases, with 10 bases lying between them. Germline V gene lookup returns CDR1 MDHEN and CDR2 SYDVKM. The CDR3 is 14 amino acids.

The DNA of the CDR3 is TGTGCCAGCAGTTTAGGGGCCAGGAGAACTAATTCACCCCTCCACTTT. Protein product: CASSLGARRTNSPLHF. The chain employs TRBV28 and TRBJ1-6, with a possible D match to TRBD1 (5 bases). Trimming shortened V by 2 bases and J by 6 bases, and 14 bases separated the two germline ends. The germline V gene encodes CDR1 MDHEN and CDR2 SYDVKM. The CDR3 runs to 16 residues.

The V call is TRBV7-2, the J call TRBJ2-2; D is perhaps TRBD1 (6 bases). Trimming removed 6 bases at V and 4 bases at J, with 12 bases between. The CDR3 covers 14 residues. Germline CDR1 and CDR2: SGHTA and FQGNSA. The CDR3 sequence: CASSFSQGTGELFF. The CDR3 coding sequence is TGTGCCAGCAGTTTCTCACAGGGCACCGGGGAGCTGTTTTTT.

The rearrangement joins TRBV18 to TRBJ2-1; 10 bases fit TRBD1. This CDR3 is built from 15 residues. V shed 4 bases and J 7 bases; nucleotides not matched to a gene: 7. The germline gives CDR1 KGHSH, CDR2 LQKENI. In nucleotides, the CDR3 is TGTGCCAGCTCACGACAGGGGGCGCCAGGGAATGAGCAGTTCTTC. Residues: CASSRQGAPGNEQFF.

This clone is a singleton in its sample. Other DNA sequences from this sample encode an identical CDR3 as well. The chain links TRBV9 to TRBJ2-7; D perhaps matches TRBD2 (5 bases). Germline CDR1 SGDLS, CDR2 YYNGEE. With 0 bases removed from V and 1 base from J, the gap between germline ends came to 8 bases. CDR3 length: 14 amino acids. CDR3 amino acids: CASSVGRGSYEQYF. In DNA form, the CDR3 reads TGTGCCAGCAGCGTAGGACGGGGTTCCTACGAGCAGTACTTC. Complete variable domain (other parts from reference TRBV9 and TRBJ2-7): DSGVTQTPKHLITATGQRVTLRCSPRSGDLSVYWYQQSLDQGLQFLIQYYNGEERAKGNILERFSAQQFPDLHSELNLSSLELGDSALYFCASSVGRGSYEQYFGPGTRLTVT.

The chain uses TRBV5-6 and TRBJ2-7; 7 nucleotides align to TRBD1. Germline trimming cut 0 bases from V and 3 bases from J; bases unmatched to any gene: 6. The CDR3 sequence is 15 residues long. Looked up from germline, CDR1 is SGHDT and CDR2 is YYEEEE. CDR3 DNA: TGTGCCAGCAGCTTGGTGGACAGGACCGACTACGAGCAGTACTTC. The encoded protein is CASSLVDRTDYEQYF. The variable domain in full, with the rest retrieved from reference TRBV5-6 and TRBJ2-7, is DAGVTQSPTHLIKTRGQQVTLRCSPKSGHDTVSWYQQALGQGPQFIFQYYEEEERQRGNFPDRFSGHQFPNYSSELNVNALLLGDSALYLCASSLVDRTDYEQYFGPGTRLTVT.

The genes are TRBV3-1 (or the pseudogene TRBV3-2) and TRBJ2-4; 7 nucleotides agree with TRBD1. V trimming: 4 bases; J trimming: 0 bases; junction bases outside the gene matches: 9. This CDR3 spans 17 amino acids. The germline V gene has CDR1 LGHDT and CDR2 YNNKEL (reference sequence). This CDR3 is CASSPWDSRLAKNIQYF. CDR3 coding DNA: TGTGCCAGCAGCCCCTGGGACAGTAGACTAGCCAAAAACATTCAGTACTTC.

V and J are TRBV12-3 or TRBV12-4 and TRBJ2-7, with D perhaps TRBD1 (6 bases). The germline V and J ends were trimmed by 4 bases and 3 bases, with 7 bases remaining between them. CDR3 length equals 12 residues. The CDR3 DNA reads as TGTGCCAGCAGTTACAGGGTCTACGAGCAGTACTTC. Its translation is CASSYRVYEQYF.

The chain is built from TRBV6-2 or TRBV6-3 and TRBJ1-1, with a weak D call TRBD1 (6 bases). Germline V lookup: CDR1 MNHEY, CDR2 SVGEGT. CDR3 length: 15 residues. Trimming took off 2 bases at V and 3 bases at J, with 13 bases between the two ends. CDR3 sequence (DNA): TGTGCCAGCAGTTACAGACGAGGGGGGGACACTGAAGCTTTCTTT. Translated, it gives CASSYRRGGDTEAFF.

The chain links TRBV7-9 to TRBJ2-5; 10 bases map to TRBD2. The junction had 6 bases not matched to a gene; V was cut back by 5 bases and J by 0 bases. Germline-derived CDR1 and CDR2 are SEHNR and FQNEAQ (reference sequence). This CDR3 region has 16 residues. CDR3 bases: TGTGCCAGCAGCCAAGGACTAGCGGACTACCAAGAGACCCAGTACTTC. Its protein product is CASSQGLADYQETQYF.

The chain recombines TRBV18 with TRBJ1-2; TRBD1 matches at 7 bases. Looked up from germline, CDR1 is KGHSH and CDR2 is LQKENI. The CDR3 is 17 amino acids. V lost 3 bases and J lost 0; bases outside the gene matches: 10. The CDR3 DNA is TGTGCCAGCTCACCCTCGACAGGGAGCGAAGCTAACTATGGCTACACCTTC. Its protein product is CASSPSTGSEANYGYTF.